These T cell receptor beta chains were read from a single sample in a study of blood T cell repertoires in COVID-19. Assay used: immunoSEQ multiplex PCR; TCRdb lists only in-frame clones, some missing. The table has roughly 240,000 clones, about 89% seen once. Sequencing used peripheral blood. Source of these receptors: a woman aged 55-69 years who had recovered from COVID-19. CDR3s include the opening cysteine and the closing phenylalanine or tryptophan. The D gene is left open where the match is weak. Only part of the rows carry a size: once, few, many, or a class if the clone is expanded.

CDR3aa,CDR3nt,abundance,v_gene,j_gene,d_gene
CASKSLVSHQPQHF,TGTGCCAGTAAGTCCCTGGTGAGTCATCAGCCCCAGCATTTT,once,TRBV19,TRBJ1-5,-
CATSGSRGRTDTQYF,TGTGCCACCAGTGGCTCCCGCGGGCGCACAGATACGCAGTATTTT,-,TRBV24-1,TRBJ2-3,-
CASSSGEQGVGYGYTF,TGCGCCAGCAGCTCGGGTGAACAGGGGGTTGGCTATGGCTACACCTTC,-,TRBV5-1,TRBJ1-2,TRBD1
CASSPLTGANTEAFF,TGTGCCAGCTCACCACTGACAGGTGCGAACACTGAAGCTTTCTTT,once,TRBV18,TRBJ1-1,-
CASSQAGGGKSPLHF,TGCGCCAGCAGCCAAGCGGGAGGGGGTAAGTCACCCCTCCACTTT,-,TRBV4-1,TRBJ1-6,-
CSVYREGAPEAFF,TGCAGCGTTTACAGGGAGGGAGCTCCTGAAGCTTTCTTT,once,TRBV29-1,TRBJ1-1,-
CAITGEGYEQYF,TGTGCCATCACTGGGGAGGGCTACGAGCAGTACTTC,-,TRBV10-3,TRBJ2-7,TRBD2
CASSYSFPPRANNEKLFF,TGTGCCAGCAGTTACTCTTTTCCTCCCAGGGCTAATAATGAAAAACTGTTTTTT,-,TRBV6-8,TRBJ1-4,-
CASSPPPYLRAYEQYF,TGTGCCAGCAGCCCCCCCCCATATTTGCGGGCCTACGAGCAGTACTTC,-,TRBV7-2,TRBJ2-7,-
CASSQTWDNSYEQYF,TGTGCCAGCAGCCAAACGTGGGACAACTCCTACGAGCAGTACTTC,-,TRBV3-1/TRBV3-2,TRBJ2-7,-
CASSPTGTGGNTEAFF,TGTGCCAGCAGCCCAACTGGGACAGGGGGGAACACTGAAGCTTTCTTT,-,TRBV9,TRBJ1-1,TRBD1
CASSLGPRDTEAFF,TGCGCCAGCAGCTTGGGACCACGGGACACTGAAGCTTTCTTT,-,TRBV5-1,TRBJ1-1,-
CASSPITVNTEAFF,TGTGCCAGCAGTCCTATTACCGTGAACACTGAAGCTTTCTTT,few,TRBV2,TRBJ1-1,-
CASSRDREANQPQHF,TGTGCCAGCAGCCGCGACAGGGAGGCCAATCAGCCCCAGCATTTT,-,TRBV5-4,TRBJ1-5,TRBD1
CASSELPGTGQRQPQHF,TGTGCCAGCAGTGAGTTGCCCGGGACAGGTCAGCGCCAGCCCCAGCATTTT,-,TRBV2,TRBJ1-5,TRBD1
CSAYSTGELFF,TGCAGCGCCTACAGCACCGGGGAGCTGTTTTTT,-,TRBV29-1,TRBJ2-2,-
CASSYQKYQPQHF,TGTGCCAGCAGTTACCAAAAATATCAGCCCCAGCATTTT,-,TRBV6-5,TRBJ1-5,-
CASSLTGDSPLHF,TGTGCCAGCAGCTTGACAGGTGACTCACCCCTCCACTTT,-,TRBV5-8,TRBJ1-6,-
CASSEYGLAGTTDTQYF,TGTGCCAGCAGTGAATACGGACTAGCGGGGACCACAGATACGCAGTATTTT,-,TRBV6-4,TRBJ2-3,TRBD2
CASSQYPGTEAFF,TGTGCCAGCAGCCAGTACCCGGGGACTGAAGCTTTCTTT,-,TRBV14,TRBJ1-1,-
CASQSGGAWRKTQYF,TGTGCCAGCCAAAGCGGGGGGGCCTGGAGAAAGACCCAGTACTTC,-,TRBV19,TRBJ2-5,TRBD2
CASSADLYSNQPQHF,TGTGCCAGCAGCGCGGACTTATATAGCAATCAGCCCCAGCATTTT,-,TRBV9,TRBJ1-5,-
CASSHLANYGYTF,TGTGCCAGCAGCCACCTAGCTAACTATGGCTACACCTTC,-,TRBV3-1/TRBV3-2,TRBJ1-2,-
CASSRGDIYTEAFF,TGTGCCAGCAGCCGAGGGGACATCTACACTGAAGCTTTCTTT,-,TRBV4-2,TRBJ1-1,-
CASSSDRGAGEKLFF,TGTGCCAGCAGTTCTGACAGGGGGGCAGGTGAAAAACTGTTTTTT,-,TRBV28,TRBJ1-4,TRBD1
CASTPSGFVGEQFF,TGTGCCAGCACCCCGTCGGGGTTCGTGGGTGAGCAGTTCTTC,-,TRBV7-2,TRBJ2-1,-
CASSHSGAGGYTF,TGTGCCAGCAGCCATAGTGGGGCTGGCGGCTACACCTTC,-,TRBV7-3,TRBJ1-2,-
CASSQFLGNTQYF,TGTGCCAGCTCCCAATTTCTAGGTAATACGCAGTATTTT,-,TRBV12-3/TRBV12-4,TRBJ2-3,-
CASSPRENTEAFF,TGTGCCAGCTCACCCAGGGAGAACACTGAAGCTTTCTTT,-,TRBV18,TRBJ1-1,-
CASSQRGWTNEQFF,TGTGCCAGCAGCCAAAGGGGGTGGACTAATGAGCAGTTCTTC,-,TRBV3-1/TRBV3-2,TRBJ2-1,-
CASRDSSSGPPYEQYF,TGCGCCAGCCGAGACTCCTCTAGCGGCCCACCCTACGAGCAGTACTTC,-,TRBV5-1,TRBJ2-7,TRBD2
CASSGREPNTEAFF,TGTGCCAGCAGCGGCCGGGAACCGAACACTGAAGCTTTCTTT,-,TRBV3-1/TRBV3-2,TRBJ1-1,-
CASSLSGYGYTF,TGCGCCAGCAGCTTGTCCGGGTATGGCTACACCTTC,-,TRBV5-1,TRBJ1-2,-
CASSYSQGASGNTIYF,TGTGCCAGCAGTTACTCTCAGGGGGCATCTGGAAACACCATATATTTT,-,TRBV6-5,TRBJ1-3,TRBD1
CASSFLGTGKTEAFF,TGTGCCAGCAGTTTCTTGGGGACAGGGAAGACTGAAGCTTTCTTT,-,TRBV28,TRBJ1-1,TRBD1
CASSFRDINNEQFF,TGTGCCAGCAGCTTCCGGGACATAAACAATGAGCAGTTCTTC,-,TRBV5-6,TRBJ2-1,-
CASRALGTSGGKTQYF,TGTGCCAGCAGGGCCCTTGGGACTAGCGGGGGAAAGACCCAGTACTTC,-,TRBV28,TRBJ2-5,TRBD2
CASSPLKNTEAFF,TGTGCCAGCAGCCCCCTTAAGAACACTGAAGCTTTCTTT,-,TRBV6-6,TRBJ1-1,-
CASSPGGAEETQYF,TGTGCCAGCAGCCCCGGGGGGGCCGAAGAGACCCAGTACTTC,-,TRBV11-3,TRBJ2-5,TRBD2
CASSPQLTPGGYTF,TGTGCCAGCAGCCCGCAGTTAACTCCGGGAGGCTACACCTTC,once,TRBV5-4,TRBJ1-2,-
CASSADGGSSDEQYF,TGTGCCAGCAGCGCGGACGGGGGGTCGAGCGACGAGCAGTACTTC,-,TRBV7-3,TRBJ2-7,TRBD2
CASSKVRQYYEQYF,TGTGCCAGCAGCAAAGTGAGGCAATACTACGAGCAGTACTTC,-,TRBV21-1,TRBJ2-7,-
CASSYTIDSYSPLHF,TGTGCCAGCAGTTACACTATTGACAGTTATTCACCCCTCCACTTT,-,TRBV6-5,TRBJ1-6,-